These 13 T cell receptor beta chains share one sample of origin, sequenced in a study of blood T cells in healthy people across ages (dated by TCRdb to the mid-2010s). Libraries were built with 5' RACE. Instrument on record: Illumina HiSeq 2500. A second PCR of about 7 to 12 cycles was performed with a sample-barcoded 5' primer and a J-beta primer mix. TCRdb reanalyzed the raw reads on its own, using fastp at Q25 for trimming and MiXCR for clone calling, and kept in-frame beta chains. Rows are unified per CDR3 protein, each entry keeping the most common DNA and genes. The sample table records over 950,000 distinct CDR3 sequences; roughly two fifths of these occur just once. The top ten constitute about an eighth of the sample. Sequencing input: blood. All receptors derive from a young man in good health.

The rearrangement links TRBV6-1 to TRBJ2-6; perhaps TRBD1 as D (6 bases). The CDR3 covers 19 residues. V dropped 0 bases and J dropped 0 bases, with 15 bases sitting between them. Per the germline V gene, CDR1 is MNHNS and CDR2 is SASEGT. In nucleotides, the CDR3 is TGTGCCAGCAGTGAAGCGCAGGGGTCGGAGACCTCTGGGGCCAACGTCCTGACTTTC. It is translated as CASSEAQGSETSGANVLTF.

The CDR3 is CAISVTDGFYEQYF. The CDR3 DNA reads as TGTGCCATCAGTGTTACCGACGGGTTCTACGAGCAGTACTTC. J is TRBJ2-1 and V is TRBV10-3; D is unresolved. The J call may be in error: the DNA end matches TRBJ2-7 better. The CDR3 contains 14 residues. Germline loops: CDR1 ENHRY, CDR2 SYGVKD.

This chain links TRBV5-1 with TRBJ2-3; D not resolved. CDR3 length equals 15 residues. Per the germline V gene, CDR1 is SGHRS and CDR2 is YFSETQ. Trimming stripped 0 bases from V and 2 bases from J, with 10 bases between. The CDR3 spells CASSLGSLPTDTQYF. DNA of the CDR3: TGCGCCAGCAGCTTGGGGTCCCTCCCCACAGATACGCAGTATTTT.

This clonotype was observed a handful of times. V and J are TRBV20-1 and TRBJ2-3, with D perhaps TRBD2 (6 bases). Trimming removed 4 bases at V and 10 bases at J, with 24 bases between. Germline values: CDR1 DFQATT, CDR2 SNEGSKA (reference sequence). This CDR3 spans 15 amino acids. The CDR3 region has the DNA TGCAGTGCTAAGCTGGGGTCCTCTAGCGTTCCCCCGCAGTATTTT. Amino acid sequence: CSAKLGSSSVPPQYF.

CDR3 in amino acids: CASSVDSGGINEQYF. CDR3 coding DNA: TGTGCCAGCAGCGTAGATAGCGGGGGGATCAATGAGCAGTACTTC. V gene TRBV9 combines with J gene TRBJ2-5; the match to TRBD2 covers 10 bases. The CDR3 is 15 amino acids. Germline CDR1 is SGDLS and CDR2 is YYNGEE. The junction had 10 bases not matched to a gene; V was cut back by 0 bases and J by 11 bases. The variable domain in full, completed from reference TRBV9 and TRBJ2-5, reads DSGVTQTPKHLITATGQRVTLRCSPRSGDLSVYWYQQSLDQGLQFLIQYYNGEERAKGNILERFSAQQFPDLHSELNLSSLELGDSALYFCASSVDSGGINEQYFGPGTRLLVL.

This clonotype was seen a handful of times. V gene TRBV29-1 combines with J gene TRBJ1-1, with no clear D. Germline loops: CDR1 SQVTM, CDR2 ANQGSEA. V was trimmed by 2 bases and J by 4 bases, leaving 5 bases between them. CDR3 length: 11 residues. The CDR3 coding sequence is TGCAGCGTTGAATCTACCACTGAAGCTTTCTTT. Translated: CSVESTTEAFF.

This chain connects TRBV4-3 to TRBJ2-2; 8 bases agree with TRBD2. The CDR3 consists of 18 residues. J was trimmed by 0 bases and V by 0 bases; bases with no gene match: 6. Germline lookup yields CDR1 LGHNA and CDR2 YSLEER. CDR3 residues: CASSQDRLAGANTGELFF. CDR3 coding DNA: TGCGCCAGCAGCCAAGATAGGCTAGCGGGTGCGAACACCGGGGAGCTGTTTTTT.

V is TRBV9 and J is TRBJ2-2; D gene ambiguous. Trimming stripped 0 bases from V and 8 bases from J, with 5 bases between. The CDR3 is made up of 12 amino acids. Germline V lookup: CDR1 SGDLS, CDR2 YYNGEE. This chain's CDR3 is CASSVAVGELFF. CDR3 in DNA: TGTGCCAGCAGCGTAGCGGTGGGGGAGCTGTTTTTT. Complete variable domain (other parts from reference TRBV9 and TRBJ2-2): DSGVTQTPKHLITATGQRVTLRCSPRSGDLSVYWYQQSLDQGLQFLIQYYNGEERAKGNILERFSAQQFPDLHSELNLSSLELGDSALYFCASSVAVGELFFGEGSRLTVL.

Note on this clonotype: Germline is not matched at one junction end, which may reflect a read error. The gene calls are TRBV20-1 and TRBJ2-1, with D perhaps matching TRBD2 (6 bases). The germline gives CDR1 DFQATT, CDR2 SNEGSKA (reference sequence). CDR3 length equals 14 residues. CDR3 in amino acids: CSARGIAGSDERFF. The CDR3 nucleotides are TGCAGTGCAAGGGGTATTGCGGGGAGCGATGAGCGGTTCTTC.

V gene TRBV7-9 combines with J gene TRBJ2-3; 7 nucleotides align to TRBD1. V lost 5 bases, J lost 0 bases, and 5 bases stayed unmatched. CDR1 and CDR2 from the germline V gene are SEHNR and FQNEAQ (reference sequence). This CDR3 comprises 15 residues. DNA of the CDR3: TGTGCCAGCAGCATGGGACAGTCTAGCACAGATACGCAGTATTTT. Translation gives CASSMGQSSTDTQYF.

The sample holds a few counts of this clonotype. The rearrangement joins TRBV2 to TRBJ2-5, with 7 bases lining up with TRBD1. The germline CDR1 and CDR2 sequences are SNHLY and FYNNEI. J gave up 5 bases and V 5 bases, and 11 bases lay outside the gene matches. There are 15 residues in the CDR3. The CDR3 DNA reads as TGTGCCAGCAGTCCCGACAGGGTGTTTGCGGAGACCCAGTACTTC. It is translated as CASSPDRVFAETQYF.

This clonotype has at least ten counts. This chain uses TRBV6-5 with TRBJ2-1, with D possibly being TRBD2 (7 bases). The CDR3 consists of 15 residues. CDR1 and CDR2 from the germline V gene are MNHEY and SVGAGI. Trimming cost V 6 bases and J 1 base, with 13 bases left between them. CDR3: CASSPQGGSYNEQFF. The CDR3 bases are TGTGCCAGCAGCCCACAGGGAGGGTCCTACAATGAGCAGTTCTTC.

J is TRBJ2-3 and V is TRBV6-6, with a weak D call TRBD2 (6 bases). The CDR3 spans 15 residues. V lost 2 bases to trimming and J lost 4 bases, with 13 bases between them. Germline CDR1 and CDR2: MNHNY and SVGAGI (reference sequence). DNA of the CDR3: TGTGCCAGCAGTTACGTGAGGGAGGTTTCAGATACGCAGTATTTT. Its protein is CASSYVREVSDTQYF.